Shown below are 2 T cell receptor beta chains from a single sample sequenced in a study of blood T cell repertoires in COVID-19. Profiling relied on immunoSEQ multiplex PCR, and the TCRdb table lists in-frame clones only, not all of them. The sample has fewer than 200,000 clones, roughly 79% seen once; the top ten hold about 11%. Source material: peripheral blood. These receptors originate from a middle-aged woman with COVID-19, enrolled during active disease.

Worth noting for this clone: A read error may account for a junction end that differs from germline. This sequence joins TRBV7-7 and TRBJ1-4; no reliable D call. The length of the CDR3 is 12 residues. In germline, CDR1 is SSHAT, CDR2 FNYEAQ (reference sequence). Here the CDR3 DNA reads TGTGCTAGCAGCCCCCCCAGAGAAAAACTGTTTTTT. Its protein product is CASSPPREKLFF.

The V call is TRBV28, the J call TRBJ2-4; TRBD2 agrees at 9 bases. Trimming cost V 5 bases and J 1 base; bases outside gene matches: 6. Germline lookup yields CDR1 MDHEN and CDR2 SYDVKM. The CDR3 contains 16 residues. The CDR3 DNA is TGTGCCAGCAGTAACTTAGCGGGAGTGGCCAAAAACATTCAGTACTTC. This codes for CASSNLAGVAKNIQYF.